The TCR beta chain under discussion was sequenced for a study of T cell responses to AZD1222 COVID-19 vaccine. Study information: Second-dose intervals near 4 or 12 weeks were combined.

Study-wide results and limits: Clonal diversity was possibly underestimated, and the donors were mostly white British, with more females. Two AZD1222 doses significantly raised spike-specific TCR breadth and depth over controls.

Some clones are missing from TCRdb's copy, which holds only in-frame ones; the method was immunoSEQ multiplex PCR. Found here are approximately 150,000 clones, approximately 90% of them singletons; the top ten hold 2.5% to 3.5%. About this clone: Antigen specificity is unknown.

Trimming took off 5 bases at V and 5 bases at J, with 10 bases between the two ends. The CDR3 is made up of 12 amino acids. Germline V gives CDR1 SGHNT, CDR2 YYREEE (reference sequence). The TCR was taken from an adult in good health. The source material was peripheral blood, sampled on day 0 of AZD1222 vaccination. The genes are TRBV5-4 and TRBJ1-1; D is uncertain. As DNA, the CDR3 is TGTGCCAGCAGTTCTTATAGAACTGAAGCTTTCTTT. Its translation is CASSSYRTEAFF.